The entry that follows covers one T cell receptor (beta chain) sequence. Its antigen is not known. This record belongs to a study of T cells in localized non-small cell lung cancer. Study-wide findings and caveats: Because only a single region of the tumor was sequenced, heterogeneity remains possible. Uninvolved adjacent lung showed higher T cell clonality than tumor. Across samples, adjacent lung featured a median roughly 61 of the top 100 tumor clones.

Sequencing was performed with immunoSEQ multiplex PCR; in TCRdb, only in-frame clones are kept and a portion is missing. The table lists roughly 17,000 clones, approximately 83% of them singletons. V lost 6 bases to trimming and J lost 5 bases, with 13 bases between them. This CDR3 comprises 13 residues. Germline assignment: CDR1 SGHTA and CDR2 FQGNSA. The sequence came from a female donor older than 55 with stage I lung adenocarcinoma. The chain is built from TRBV7-2 and TRBJ1-2, with a tentative D call TRBD1 (6 bases). This material consisted of peripheral blood, taken before any cancer treatment. CDR3 bases: TGTGCCAGCAGTTCCTCTACAGGGTATGGCTACACCTTC. Protein: CASSSSTGYGYTF.